The 25 T cell receptor beta chains given below trace back to one sample, sequenced in a study of T cell responses to AZD1222 COVID-19 vaccine. Assay: immunoSEQ multiplex PCR; the TCRdb copy retains only in-frame clones and omits some. The repertoire consists of roughly 100,000 clones, with roughly 90% occurring once and the leading ten covering 2% to 3%. This material consisted of peripheral blood, taken on day 0 of AZD1222 vaccination. Source of these receptors: an adult in good health.

This chain joins TRBV5-1 and TRBJ2-3; TRBD2 aligns across 10 bases. CDR1 is SGHRS and CDR2 is YFSETQ in the germline V gene. V trimming: 2 bases; J trimming: 2 bases; junction bases outside the gene matches: 5. CDR3 length equals 16 residues. The CDR3 protein is CASSFGLAGDTDTQYF. CDR3 bases: TGCGCCAGCAGCTTCGGGCTAGCGGGAGACACAGATACGCAGTATTTT.

V is TRBV7-6 and J is TRBJ1-4, with D possibly matching TRBD1 (5 bases). The V and J ends lost 4 bases and 3 bases respectively, with 9 bases between them. The CDR3 has 14 amino acids. Germline V gene data show CDR1 as SGHVS and CDR2 as FNYEAQ. This CDR3 is CASSSLGANEKLFF. The CDR3 nucleotides are TGTGCCAGCAGCTCCCTGGGGGCTAATGAAAAACTGTTTTTT.

The J gene is TRBJ2-1, the V gene TRBV7-6; 11 bases line up with TRBD2. Germline CDR1 SGHVS, CDR2 FNYEAQ. The CDR3 has 16 residues. V trimming: 6 bases; J trimming: 5 bases; junction bases outside the gene matches: 9. DNA for the CDR3: TGTGCCAGCAGGCGGAAACCGGGACTAGCGGACAATGAGCAGTTCTTC. It yields the protein CASRRKPGLADNEQFF.

The chain has TRBV18 and TRBJ1-1; D gene uncertain. CDR3 length: 14 residues. Germline CDR1 and CDR2: KGHSH and LQKENI. Between the trimmed V and J ends, which lost 2 bases and 1 base, there was a span of 8 bases. The CDR3 sequence is CASSPRATNTEAFF. CDR3 nucleotide sequence: TGTGCCAGCTCACCAAGGGCAACGAACACTGAAGCTTTCTTT.

The chain recombines TRBV10-1 with TRBJ1-1; 7 bases align to TRBD1. The germline V gene encodes CDR1 WNHNN and CDR2 SYGVQD (reference sequence). The CDR3 has 13 residues. V was clipped by 3 bases and J by 11 bases; unmatched bases: 9. The chain's CDR3 is CASSDPLQGSAFF. The CDR3 DNA follows: TGCGCCAGCAGTGATCCTCTACAGGGGTCGGCTTTCTTT.

The chain couples TRBV5-8 to TRBJ1-2; D gene uncertain. Per the germline V gene, CDR1 is SGHTS and CDR2 is YDEGEE. V gave up 0 bases and J gave up 7 bases, with 10 bases separating them. This CDR3 has 13 residues. CDR3: CASSLALFSGYTF. In DNA form, the CDR3 reads TGTGCCAGCAGCTTGGCCCTGTTTAGTGGCTACACCTTC.

This clone was seen only once. This chain uses TRBV28 with TRBJ2-7, with 7 bases that match TRBD2. The germline gives CDR1 MDHEN, CDR2 SYDVKM. The trim removed 3 bases at V and 2 bases at J, leaving 10 bases unmatched. This CDR3 contains 16 residues. CDR3 nucleotide sequence: TGTGCCAGCAGTTTTAGGCTTGGAGCGGGGACCTACGAGCAGTACTTC. It specifies CASSFRLGAGTYEQYF.

The chain is built from TRBV19 and TRBJ1-2; the D gene is possibly TRBD1 (5 bases). Germline CDR1 is LNHDA and CDR2 is SQIVND (reference sequence). V was clipped by 3 bases and J by 3 bases, with 8 bases between them. This CDR3 is built from 13 residues. The CDR3 nucleotides are TGTGCCAGTAGTATTGGGGGTTACTATGGCTACACCTTC. It translates to CASSIGGYYGYTF. Drawing the rest from reference TRBV19 and TRBJ1-2, the complete variable domain is DGGITQSPKYLFRKEGQNVTLSCEQNLNHDAMYWYRQDPGQGLRLIYYSQIVNDFQKGDIAEGYSVSREKKESFPLTVTSAQKNPTAFYLCASSIGGYYGYTFGSGTRLTVV.

The V gene is TRBV11-2, the J gene TRBJ2-1, with 9 positions matching TRBD2. The CDR3 consists of 16 residues. Germline V gene lookup returns CDR1 SGHAT and CDR2 FQNNGV. With V trimmed by 5 bases and J by 2 bases, 7 bases remained unmatched. CDR3 bases: TGTGCCAGCAGCACTCAGCGGGGGGAGGCCTACAATGAGCAGTTCTTC. Amino acids: CASSTQRGEAYNEQFF.

This chain links TRBV5-1 with TRBJ1-6; possibly TRBD1 for D (5 bases). The ends were cut back, 1 base at V and 7 bases at J, with 12 bases in the middle. Germline assignment: CDR1 SGHRS and CDR2 YFSETQ. This CDR3 contains 15 residues. CDR3 in DNA: TGCGCCAGCAGCTTGATGCAGGGAGGGAATTCACCCCTCCACTTT. It translates to CASSLMQGGNSPLHF.

The CDR3, as DNA: TGTGCCAGCAGTCACAGGGGGCAGCCCCAGCATTTT. It encodes CASSHRGQPQHF. This sequence joins TRBV12-3 or TRBV12-4 and TRBJ1-5; TRBD1 matches at 8 bases. After removal of 5 bases from V and 7 bases from J, the junction contained 1 base not matched to a gene. The CDR3 sequence is 12 residues long.

The chain uses TRBV29-1 and TRBJ1-5, with D possibly matching TRBD1 (6 bases). The CDR3 covers 13 residues. CDR1 is SQVTM and CDR2 is ANQGSEA in the germline V gene. Trimming removed 8 bases at V and 3 bases at J, with 14 bases between. The CDR3 loop is CSFSGGSNQPQHF. The CDR3 bases are TGCAGCTTTTCGGGGGGCTCCAATCAGCCCCAGCATTTT.

V gene TRBV25-1 combines with J gene TRBJ2-2, with 8 bases fitting TRBD2. Germline-derived CDR1 and CDR2 are MGHDK and SYGVNS. Germline trimming cut 3 bases from V and 6 bases from J; bases unmatched to any gene: 9. This CDR3 has 16 amino acids. This CDR3 reads CASSDPRAGGSGELFF. CDR3 DNA: TGTGCCAGCAGTGATCCCCGGGCGGGAGGATCCGGGGAGCTGTTTTTT. Drawing the rest from reference TRBV25-1 and TRBJ2-2, the complete variable domain is EADIYQTPRYLVIGTGKKITLECSQTMGHDKMYWYQQDPGMELHLIHYSYGVNSTEKGDLSSESTVSRIRTEHFPLTLESARPSHTSQYLCASSDPRAGGSGELFFGEGSRLTVL.

The gene calls are TRBV9 and TRBJ1-6; possible D gene TRBD1, 5 bases. CDR1 is SGDLS and CDR2 is YYNGEE in the germline V gene. V dropped 1 base and J dropped 2 bases, with 7 bases sitting between them. This CDR3 is 15 amino acids long. This CDR3 reads CASSVQGAYNSPLHF. As DNA, the CDR3 is TGTGCCAGCAGCGTACAGGGAGCCTATAATTCACCCCTCCACTTT. Supplemented by reference TRBV9 and TRBJ1-6, the full variable domain reads DSGVTQTPKHLITATGQRVTLRCSPRSGDLSVYWYQQSLDQGLQFLIQYYNGEERAKGNILERFSAQQFPDLHSELNLSSLELGDSALYFCASSVQGAYNSPLHFGNGTRLTVT.

The CDR3 sequence is CANSKGGLARGYTF. CDR3 coding DNA: TGTGCCAATTCTAAGGGGGGCCTCGCGAGGGGCTACACCTTC. This chain uses TRBV6-5 with TRBJ1-2, with TRBD1 as a possible D gene (6 bases). This CDR3 comprises 14 residues. Trimming removed 10 bases from V and 8 bases from J, with 23 bases in between. Germline V lookup: CDR1 MNHEY, CDR2 SVGAGI.

V gene TRBV5-4 combines with J gene TRBJ1-3, with D hard to call. Trimming stripped 3 bases from V and 0 bases from J, with 13 bases between. In germline, CDR1 is SGHNT, CDR2 YYREEE (reference sequence). The CDR3 loop spans 16 amino acids. The CDR3 nucleotides read TGTGCCAGCAGCTCTGGACCGCTTAGCTCTGGAAACACCATATATTTT. Its translation: CASSSGPLSSGNTIYF.

The chain is built from TRBV19 and TRBJ1-1; no clear D. The CDR3 totals 13 residues. Trimming stripped 7 bases from V and 1 base from J, with 10 bases between. CDR1 is LNHDA and CDR2 is SQIVND in the germline V gene (reference sequence). The CDR3 DNA follows: TGTGCCAGTATGGCGGGGAGGAACACTGAAGCTTTCTTT. Protein sequence: CASMAGRNTEAFF.

This clone was counted once. The rearrangement uses TRBV5-1 and TRBJ2-3; tentatively, D is TRBD2 (5 bases). CDR3 length: 13 residues. V was trimmed by 1 base and J by 3 bases, leaving 6 bases between them. Germline V gene data show CDR1 as SGHRS and CDR2 as YFSETQ. The CDR3 nucleotides are TGCGCCAGCAGCTTGACGGGAACAGATACGCAGTATTTT. Amino acid sequence: CASSLTGTDTQYF.

The count of this clone is one. The rearrangement uses TRBV4-2 and TRBJ1-5; D may be TRBD1 (6 bases). The CDR3 covers 19 residues. The V end lost 2 bases, the J end lost 3 bases, and 23 bases lay between the germline ends. In germline, CDR1 is LGHNA, CDR2 YNFKEQ. CDR3 sequence: CASSQRTGLRTGNNQPQHF. The DNA for the CDR3 is TGTGCCAGCAGCCAAAGAACCGGGTTGCGCACAGGGAACAATCAGCCCCAGCATTTT.

This sequence joins TRBV10-3 and TRBJ1-2; D is unresolved. V was pared by 0 bases and J by 5 bases, with 4 bases between. The CDR3 has 12 amino acids. Germline V lookup: CDR1 ENHRY, CDR2 SYGVKD. The chain's CDR3 is CAISESGYGYTF. Written as DNA, the CDR3 is TGTGCCATCAGTGAGTCGGGGTATGGCTACACCTTC.

The gene calls are TRBV7-2 and TRBJ2-5, with 7 bases fitting TRBD2. Germline loops: CDR1 SGHTA, CDR2 FQGNSA. The CDR3 has 17 amino acids. The V and J ends lost 4 bases and 5 bases, in that order; junction bases with no gene match: 16. The DNA of the CDR3 is TGTGCCAGCAGCTCGACAATGGCGGGGCCAGCGGGGGAGACCCAGTACTTC. It encodes CASSSTMAGPAGETQYF.

The rearrangement uses TRBV19 and TRBJ2-7; D is tentatively TRBD1 or TRBD2 (5 bases each). Deletions cut 3 bases from V and 5 bases from J, with 11 bases between. The CDR3 extends over 13 amino acids. Germline assignment: CDR1 LNHDA and CDR2 SQIVND (reference sequence). CDR3 sequence reads: CASSIRQGHEQYF. The DNA of the CDR3 is TGTGCCAGTAGTATCCGGCAGGGACACGAGCAGTACTTC.

The chain carries TRBV14 and TRBJ1-2; no clear D gene. This CDR3 is built from 13 residues. CDR1 is SGHDN, CDR2 FVKESK, per germline. V lost 0 bases and J 4 bases, leaving 6 bases between the germline ends. CDR3 residues: CASSQEHTYGYTF. The CDR3 DNA is TGTGCCAGCAGCCAAGAACATACCTATGGCTACACCTTC.

This chain links TRBV3-1 (or the pseudogene TRBV3-2) with TRBJ1-6, with a weak D call TRBD1 (5 bases). Trimming stripped 4 bases from V and 0 bases from J, with 10 bases between. The CDR3 length is 16 residues. Per the germline V gene, CDR1 is LGHDT and CDR2 is YNNKEL (reference sequence). CDR3 residues: CASSPEGSSYNSPLHF. CDR3 DNA: TGTGCCAGCAGCCCTGAGGGGAGCTCCTATAATTCACCCCTCCACTTT.

This clone was counted once. The chain carries TRBV7-9 and TRBJ1-5; D is possibly TRBD1 (6 bases). In germline, CDR1 is SEHNR, CDR2 FQNEAQ (reference sequence). CDR3 size: 14 residues. Trimming took 5 bases from V and 8 from J, leaving 16 bases between them. The CDR3 region is CASSVQGWEEPQHF. For the CDR3, the DNA is TGTGCCAGCAGCGTACAGGGATGGGAAGAGCCCCAGCATTTT.